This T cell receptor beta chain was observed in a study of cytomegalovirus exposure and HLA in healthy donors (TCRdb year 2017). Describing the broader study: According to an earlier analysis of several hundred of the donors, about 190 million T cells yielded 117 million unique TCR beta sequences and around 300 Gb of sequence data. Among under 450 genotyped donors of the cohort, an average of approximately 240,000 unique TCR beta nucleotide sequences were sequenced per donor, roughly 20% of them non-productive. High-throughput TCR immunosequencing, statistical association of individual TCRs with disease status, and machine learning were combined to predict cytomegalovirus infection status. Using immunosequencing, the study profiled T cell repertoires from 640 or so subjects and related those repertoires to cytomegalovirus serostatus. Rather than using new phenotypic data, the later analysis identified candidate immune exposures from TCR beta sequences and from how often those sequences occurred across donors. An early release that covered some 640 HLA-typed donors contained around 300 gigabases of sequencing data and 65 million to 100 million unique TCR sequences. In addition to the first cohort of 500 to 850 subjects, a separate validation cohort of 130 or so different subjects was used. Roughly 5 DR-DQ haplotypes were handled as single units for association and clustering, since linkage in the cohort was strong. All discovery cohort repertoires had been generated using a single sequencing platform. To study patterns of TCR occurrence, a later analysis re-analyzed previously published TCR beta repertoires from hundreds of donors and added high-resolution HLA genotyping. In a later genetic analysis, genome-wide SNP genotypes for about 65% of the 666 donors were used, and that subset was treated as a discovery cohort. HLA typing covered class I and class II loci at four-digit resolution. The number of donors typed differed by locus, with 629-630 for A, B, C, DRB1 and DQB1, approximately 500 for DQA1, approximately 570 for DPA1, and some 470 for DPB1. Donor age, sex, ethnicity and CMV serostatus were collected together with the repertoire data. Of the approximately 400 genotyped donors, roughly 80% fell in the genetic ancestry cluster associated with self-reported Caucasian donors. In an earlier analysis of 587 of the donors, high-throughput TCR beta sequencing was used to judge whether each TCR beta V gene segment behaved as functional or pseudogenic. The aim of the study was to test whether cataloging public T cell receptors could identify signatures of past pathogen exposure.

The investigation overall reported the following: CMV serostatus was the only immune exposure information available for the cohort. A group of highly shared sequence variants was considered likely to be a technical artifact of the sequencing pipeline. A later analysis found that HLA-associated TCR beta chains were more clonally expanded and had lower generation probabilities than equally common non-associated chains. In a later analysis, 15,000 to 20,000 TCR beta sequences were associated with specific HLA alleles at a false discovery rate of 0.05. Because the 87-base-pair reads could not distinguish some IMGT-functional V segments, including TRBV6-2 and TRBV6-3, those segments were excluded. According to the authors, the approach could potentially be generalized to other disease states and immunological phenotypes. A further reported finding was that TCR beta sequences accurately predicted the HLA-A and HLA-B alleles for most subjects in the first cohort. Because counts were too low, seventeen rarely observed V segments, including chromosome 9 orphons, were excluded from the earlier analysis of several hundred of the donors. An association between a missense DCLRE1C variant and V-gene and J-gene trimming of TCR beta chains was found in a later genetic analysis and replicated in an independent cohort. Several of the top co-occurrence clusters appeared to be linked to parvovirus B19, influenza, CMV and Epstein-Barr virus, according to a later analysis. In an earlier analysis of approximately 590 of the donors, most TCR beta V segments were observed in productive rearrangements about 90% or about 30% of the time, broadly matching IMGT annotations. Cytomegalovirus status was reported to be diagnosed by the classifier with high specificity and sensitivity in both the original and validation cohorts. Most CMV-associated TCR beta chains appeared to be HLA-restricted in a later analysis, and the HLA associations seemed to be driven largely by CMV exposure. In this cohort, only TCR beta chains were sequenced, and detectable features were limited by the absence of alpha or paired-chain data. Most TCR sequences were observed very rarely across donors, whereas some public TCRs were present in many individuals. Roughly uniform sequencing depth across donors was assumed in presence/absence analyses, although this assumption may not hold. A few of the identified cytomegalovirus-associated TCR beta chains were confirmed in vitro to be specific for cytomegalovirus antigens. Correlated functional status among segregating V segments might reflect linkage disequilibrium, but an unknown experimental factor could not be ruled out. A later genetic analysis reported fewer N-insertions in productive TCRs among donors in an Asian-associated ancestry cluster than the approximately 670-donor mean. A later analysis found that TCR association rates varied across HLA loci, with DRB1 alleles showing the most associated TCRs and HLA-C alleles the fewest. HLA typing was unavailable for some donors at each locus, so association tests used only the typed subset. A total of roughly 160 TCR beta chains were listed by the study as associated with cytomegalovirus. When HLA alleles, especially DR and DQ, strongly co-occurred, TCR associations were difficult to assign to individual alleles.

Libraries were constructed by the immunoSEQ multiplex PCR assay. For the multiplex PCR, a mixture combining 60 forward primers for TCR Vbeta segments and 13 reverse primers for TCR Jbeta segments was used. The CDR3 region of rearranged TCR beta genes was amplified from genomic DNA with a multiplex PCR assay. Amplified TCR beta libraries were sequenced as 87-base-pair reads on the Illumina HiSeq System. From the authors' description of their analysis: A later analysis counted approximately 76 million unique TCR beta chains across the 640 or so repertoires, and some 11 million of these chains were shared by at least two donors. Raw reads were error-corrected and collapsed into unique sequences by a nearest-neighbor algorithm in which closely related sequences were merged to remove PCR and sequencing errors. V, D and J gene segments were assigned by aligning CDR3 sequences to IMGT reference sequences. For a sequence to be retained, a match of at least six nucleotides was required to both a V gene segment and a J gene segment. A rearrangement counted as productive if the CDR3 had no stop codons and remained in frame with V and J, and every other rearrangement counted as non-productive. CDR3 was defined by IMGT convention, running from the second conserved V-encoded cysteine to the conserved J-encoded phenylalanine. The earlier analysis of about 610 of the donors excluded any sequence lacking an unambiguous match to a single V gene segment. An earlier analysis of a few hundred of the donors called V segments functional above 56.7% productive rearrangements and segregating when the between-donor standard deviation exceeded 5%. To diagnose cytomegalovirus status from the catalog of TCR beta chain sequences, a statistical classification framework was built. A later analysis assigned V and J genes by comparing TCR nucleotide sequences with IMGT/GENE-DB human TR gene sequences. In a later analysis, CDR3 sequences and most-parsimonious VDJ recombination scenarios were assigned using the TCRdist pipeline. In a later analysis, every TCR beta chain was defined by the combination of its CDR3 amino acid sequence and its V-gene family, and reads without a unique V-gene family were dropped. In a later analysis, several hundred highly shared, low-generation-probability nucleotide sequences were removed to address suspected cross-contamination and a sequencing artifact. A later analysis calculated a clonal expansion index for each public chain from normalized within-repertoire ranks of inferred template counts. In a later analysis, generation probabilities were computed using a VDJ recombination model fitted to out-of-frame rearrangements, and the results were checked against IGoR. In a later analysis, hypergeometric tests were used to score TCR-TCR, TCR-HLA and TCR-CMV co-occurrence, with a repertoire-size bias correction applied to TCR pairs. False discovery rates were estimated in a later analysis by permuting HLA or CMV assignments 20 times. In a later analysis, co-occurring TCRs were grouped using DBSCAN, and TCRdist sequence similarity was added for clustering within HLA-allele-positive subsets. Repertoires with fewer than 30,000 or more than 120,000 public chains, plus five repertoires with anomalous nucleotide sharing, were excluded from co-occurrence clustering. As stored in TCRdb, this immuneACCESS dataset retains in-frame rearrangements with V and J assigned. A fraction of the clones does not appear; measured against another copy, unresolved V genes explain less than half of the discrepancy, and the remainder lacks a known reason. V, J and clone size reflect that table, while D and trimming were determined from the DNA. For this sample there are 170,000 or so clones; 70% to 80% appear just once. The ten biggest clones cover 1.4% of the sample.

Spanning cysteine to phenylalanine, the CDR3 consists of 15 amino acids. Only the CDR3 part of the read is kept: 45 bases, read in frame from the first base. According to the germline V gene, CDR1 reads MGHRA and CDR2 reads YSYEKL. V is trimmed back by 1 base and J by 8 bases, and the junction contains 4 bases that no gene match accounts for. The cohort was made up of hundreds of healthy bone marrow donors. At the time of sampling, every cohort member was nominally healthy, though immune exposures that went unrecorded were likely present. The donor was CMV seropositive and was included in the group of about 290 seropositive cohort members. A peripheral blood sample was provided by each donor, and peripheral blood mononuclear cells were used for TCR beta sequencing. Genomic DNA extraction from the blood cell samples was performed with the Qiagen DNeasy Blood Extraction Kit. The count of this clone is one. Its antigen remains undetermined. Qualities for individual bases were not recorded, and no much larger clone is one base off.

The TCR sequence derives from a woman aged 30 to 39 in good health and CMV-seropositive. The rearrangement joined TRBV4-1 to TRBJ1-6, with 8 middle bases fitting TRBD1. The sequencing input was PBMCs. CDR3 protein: CASSQVDRDYSPLHF. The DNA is TGCGCCAGCAGCCAAGTGGACAGGGATTATTCACCCCTCCACTTT.